Listed below are T cell receptor beta chains from one sample, sequenced in a study of vaccination effects on CD4 cells after COVID-19. Antigens for these TCRs are unknown. Here immunoSEQ multiplex PCR was the method, and the copy in TCRdb shows in-frame clones only, minus some. The sample includes 30,000 or so clones, about two thirds of them seen just once. Sample: CD4+ T cells from PBMCs cultured with a peptide pool, taken before COVID-19 vaccination. Receptor source: a human donor who had a prior SARS-CoV-2 infection. Each CDR3 is given with its conserved first and last residue. A D gene is named only where the DNA matches it firmly. Expanded clones get a size class; other rows say once, few or many, or leave the size out.

clone_size j_call v_call d_call cdr3_aa cdr3_nt
. TRBJ1-3 TRBV7-6 . CASSLGLPGNTIYF TGTGCCAGCAGCTTAGGGCTGCCCGGAAACACCATATATTTT
. TRBJ1-3 TRBV3-1/TRBV3-2 . CASSPSRGNTIYF TGTGCCAGCAGCCCCTCGAGGGGAAACACCATATATTTT
once TRBJ2-6 TRBV6-2/TRBV6-3 TRBD1 CASSYSRGLLLSGANVLTF TGTGCCAGCAGTTACTCTAGGGGGCTCTTGTTATCTGGGGCCAACGTCCTGACTTTC
few TRBJ1-5 TRBV15 . CATSRGGQEGQPQHF TGTGCCACCAGCAGAGGTGGGCAGGAAGGTCAGCCCCAGCATTTT
. TRBJ2-3 TRBV7-9 TRBD2 CASRPPGGGDTQYF TGTGCCAGCAGACCCCCGGGCGGGGGAGATACGCAGTATTTT
. TRBJ2-5 TRBV5-1 TRBD2 CASSWGTSAETQYF TGCGCCAGCAGCTGGGGTACTAGCGCTGAGACCCAGTACTTC
. TRBJ2-1 TRBV28 . CASQPGEEQFF TGTGCCAGTCAACCGGGGGAGGAGCAGTTCTTC
few TRBJ2-5 TRBV19 . CASSAEVVQYF TGTGCCAGTAGTGCCGAGGTTGTCCAGTACTTC
. TRBJ2-3 TRBV27 TRBD2 CASSKSGGETDTQYF TGTGCCAGCAGTAAAAGCGGGGGGGAAACAGATACGCAGTATTTT
. TRBJ2-1 TRBV5-1 TRBD1 CASSLDSPDRGYNEQFF TGCGCCAGCAGCTTGGACTCCCCGGACAGGGGGTACAATGAGCAGTTCTTC
once TRBJ2-2 TRBV5-4 TRBD2 CASSPSLTSGTTGELFF TGTGCCAGCAGCCCATCTCTGACTAGCGGGACAACCGGGGAGCTGTTTTTT
. TRBJ2-3 TRBV18 . CASRPGDTQYF TGTGCCAGCAGACCAGGGGATACGCAGTATTTT
. TRBJ1-4 TRBV12-3/TRBV12-4 . CASSLHEGEKLFF TGTGCCAGCAGTTTGCATGAGGGAGAAAAACTGTTTTTT
. TRBJ2-3 TRBV29-1 TRBD2 CSARAGTTTTDTQYF TGCAGCGCTCGCGCCGGGACTACGACCACAGATACGCAGTATTTT
. TRBJ2-5 TRBV11-2 . CASSLGSTPQETQYF TGTGCCAGCAGCTTAGGCTCGACCCCACAAGAGACCCAGTACTTC
. TRBJ1-5 TRBV23-1 TRBD1 CASSQCKTTGFNQPQHF TGCGCCAGCAGTCAATGTAAGACGACAGGGTTTAATCAGCCCCAGCATTTT
. TRBJ2-1 TRBV4-2 TRBD2 CASSRTSGGAENEQFF TGTGCCAGCAGCCGAACTAGCGGGGGGGCGGAAAATGAGCAGTTCTTC
. TRBJ2-7 TRBV5-4 TRBD2 CASSFASGSSYEQYF TGTGCCAGCAGCTTCGCTAGCGGGAGCTCCTACGAGCAGTACTTC
. TRBJ1-2 TRBV4-2 TRBD1 CASSQDKGTGTNYGYTF TGTGCCAGCAGCCAAGATAAAGGGACAGGGACTAACTATGGCTACACCTTC
. TRBJ2-1 TRBV11-3 . CASSPNRASPIEQFF TGTGCCAGCAGCCCGAACAGGGCCTCCCCGATTGAGCAGTTCTTC
. TRBJ1-2 TRBV5-1 . CASSFGEGDGYTF TGCGCCAGCAGCTTTGGAGAGGGGGATGGCTACACCTTC
once TRBJ2-1 TRBV5-6 . CASSWGVLGGSYNEQFF TGTGCCAGCAGCTGGGGGGTGTTAGGCGGGTCCTACAATGAGCAGTTCTTC
few TRBJ1-2 TRBV2 TRBD1 CASSVYRTGTGYTF TGTGCCAGCAGTGTGTATAGGACAGGGACCGGCTACACCTTC
. TRBJ2-2 TRBV18 TRBD2 CASSPQRLAGDGELFF TGTGCCAGCTCTCCGCAAAGACTAGCGGGAGACGGGGAGCTGTTTTTT
. TRBJ1-4 TRBV6-5 . CASSYPPITRDEKLFF TGTGCCAGCAGTTACCCTCCCATTACACGTGATGAAAAACTGTTTTTT
. TRBJ2-5 TRBV15 . CATSRPPRGLETQYF TGTGCCACCAGCAGACCTCCCCGGGGGCTGGAGACCCAGTACTTC
. TRBJ2-2 TRBV24-1 . CATSSTHLNTGELFF TGTGCCACCAGTTCAACTCATCTAAACACCGGGGAGCTGTTTTTT
. TRBJ2-4 TRBV5-3 TRBD2 CARSLVGLAPPLAKNIQYF TGTGCCAGAAGCTTGGTGGGACTAGCGCCACCTCTAGCCAAAAACATTCAGTACTTC
. TRBJ2-3 TRBV18 TRBD2 CASSRIAGGTTDTQYF TGTGCCAGCTCCCGGATAGCGGGGGGGACCACAGATACGCAGTATTTT
few TRBJ2-7 TRBV6-2/TRBV6-3 TRBD2 CASSSGGSGFHEQYF TGTGCCAGCAGTTCCGGCGGGAGCGGGTTCCACGAGCAGTACTTC
. TRBJ2-3 TRBV5-1 . CASSLGRSADTQYF TGCGCCAGCAGCTTGGGTCGATCGGCAGATACGCAGTATTTT
. TRBJ1-2 TRBV10-3 TRBD1 CAISEAPGQAVGYRGYTF TGTGCCATCAGTGAGGCTCCGGGACAGGCGGTCGGTTATCGTGGCTACACCTTC
. TRBJ1-1 TRBV9 . CASSVQAGANTEAFF TGTGCCAGCAGCGTTCAAGCCGGGGCAAACACTGAAGCTTTCTTT
few TRBJ2-7 TRBV5-1 TRBD2 CASSPSLAGGTYEQYF TGCGCCAGCAGCCCATCCTTAGCGGGAGGTACCTACGAGCAGTACTTC
. TRBJ1-1 TRBV6-6 TRBD1 CASSYGQGGVGAEAFF TGTGCCAGCAGTTATGGACAGGGTGGGGTGGGCGCTGAAGCTTTCTTT
few TRBJ2-7 TRBV2 . CASRDSTYSYEQYF TGTGCCAGCAGAGACTCTACCTACTCGTACGAGCAGTACTTC
. TRBJ1-5 TRBV19 TRBD1 CASSITVAGGGQPQHF TGTGCCAGTAGTATTACGGTGGCAGGGGGCGGCCAGCCCCAGCATTTT
. TRBJ2-3 TRBV9 TRBD1 CASSERTGRTDTQYF TGTGCCAGCAGCGAACGGACAGGACGCACAGATACGCAGTATTTT
few TRBJ1-1 TRBV6-5 . CASSVTRNTEAFF TGTGCCAGCAGCGTAACACGGAACACTGAAGCTTTCTTT
. TRBJ1-1 TRBV11-3 . CASKVGGGTEAFF TGTGCCAGCAAGGTCGGGGGCGGGACTGAAGCTTTCTTT
. TRBJ1-6 TRBV6-5 TRBD1 CASQDRGNNSPLHF TGTGCCAGCCAGGACAGGGGAAATAATTCACCCCTCCACTTT
once TRBJ2-7 TRBV23-1 TRBD2 CAGAERGDVYEQYF TGCGCCGGGGCCGAGCGGGGGGATGTCTACGAGCAGTACTTC
. TRBJ2-2 TRBV9 TRBD2 CASSAGAGGPTGELFF TGTGCCAGCAGCGCGGGAGCGGGAGGGCCGACCGGGGAGCTGTTTTTT
. TRBJ2-2 TRBV4-3 TRBD2 CASSQEALASGSAGELFF TGCGCCAGCAGCCAAGAAGCTCTAGCTAGCGGGAGTGCCGGGGAGCTGTTTTTT